The 20 T cell receptor beta chains below come from one sample, sequenced in a study of early T cells in non-severe SARS-CoV-2 infection. TCRdb used MiXCR to reprocess the 5' RACE reads, holding one entry per CDR3 protein. The top ten clones hold 6.2% of a sample with about 26,000 distinct CDR3 sequences, about 4% of them seen once. Sequencing input: whole blood. These receptors came from an adult who was a healthcare worker with PCR-confirmed SARS-CoV-2 infection or an uninfected control (not recorded which).

This clonotype came up many times. The rearrangement uses TRBV7-9 and TRBJ2-6, with D unclear. V was trimmed by 3 bases and J by 0 bases, leaving 0 bases between them. There are 13 residues in the CDR3. Germline V lookup: CDR1 SEHNR, CDR2 FQNEAQ (reference sequence). This CDR3 reads CASSFSGANVLTF. The DNA of the CDR3 is TGTGCCAGCAGCTTCTCTGGGGCCAACGTCCTGACTTTC.

This clonotype came up many times. CDR3 sequence reads: CAISWTSGNEQFF. Written as DNA, the CDR3 is TGTGCCATCAGCTGGACTAGCGGCAATGAGCAGTTCTTC. The gene calls are TRBV10-3 and TRBJ2-1; the match to TRBD2 covers 10 bases. The V and J ends lost 6 bases and 6 bases, in that order; junction bases with no gene match: 2. Germline values: CDR1 ENHRY, CDR2 SYGVKD. The CDR3 totals 13 residues.

This clonotype showed up many times. J is TRBJ1-3 and V is TRBV12-3 or TRBV12-4; D unresolved. The V end lost 3 bases, the J end lost 0 bases, and 9 bases lay between the germline ends. This CDR3 is 15 amino acids long. The CDR3, as DNA: TGTGCCAGCAGTTTTGACCGAACCTCTGGAAACACCATATATTTT. Its protein is CASSFDRTSGNTIYF.

The sample holds many counts of this clonotype. The chain has TRBV5-1 and TRBJ2-1; D is unclear. Trimming shortened V by 0 bases and J by 7 bases, and 8 bases separated the two germline ends. This CDR3 contains 13 residues. From germline, CDR1 is SGHRS and CDR2 YFSETQ. CDR3 bases: TGCGCCAGCAGCTTGGACGGGCTGAATGAGCAGTTCTTC. Its translation: CASSLDGLNEQFF.

This rearrangement joins TRBV5-4 to TRBJ2-7; possibly TRBD1 or TRBD2 for D (5 bases each). CDR1 and CDR2 from the germline V gene are SGHNT and YYREEE (reference sequence). V dropped 1 base and J dropped 7 bases, with 9 bases sitting between them. The CDR3 spans 12 residues. The CDR3: CASSLLGEEQYF. The CDR3 nucleotides read TGTGCCAGCAGCTTGCTGGGGGAAGAGCAGTACTTC.

This clonotype was seen more than once but under ten times. One end of the junction varies from germline; a read error may be responsible. This chain connects TRBV4-2 to TRBJ1-4; D uncertain. CDR3 length equals 16 residues. Per the germline V gene, CDR1 is LGHNA and CDR2 is YNFKEQ. CDR3 sequence reads: CVSSPEEPATNEKLFF. The CDR3 coding sequence is TGTGTCAGCAGCCCCGAGGAGCCTGCAACTAATGAAAAACTGTTTTTT.

The chain couples TRBV6-5 to TRBJ2-3, with 9 positions matching TRBD1. V trimming: 6 bases; J trimming: 4 bases; junction bases outside the gene matches: 8. Germline V gives CDR1 MNHEY, CDR2 SVGAGI. This CDR3 spans 15 amino acids. The CDR3 here is CASSSTGQGPDTQYF. The CDR3 DNA is TGTGCCAGCAGCTCCACAGGACAGGGGCCAGATACGCAGTATTTT.

This clonotype was seen repeatedly, ten times or more. This sequence joins TRBV4-3 and TRBJ2-7; the D call may be TRBD1 or TRBD2 (7 bases each). This CDR3 is 15 amino acids long. The germline V gene has CDR1 LGHNA and CDR2 YSLEER. V lost 0 bases and J lost 6, with 15 bases in between. For the CDR3, the DNA is TGCGCCAGCAGCCAAGATCGAAGCAGGGGGGGCGAGCAGTACTTC. Its translation: CASSQDRSRGGEQYF.

This clonotype was seen repeatedly, ten times or more. The rearrangement uses TRBV5-6 and TRBJ1-5, with no clear D. The CDR3 has 14 amino acids. Trimming left V 0 bases short and J 5 bases short, with 9 bases between. The germline gives CDR1 SGHDT, CDR2 YYEEEE. DNA of the CDR3: TGTGCCAGCAGCTTGGTGGCATCAGATCAGCCCCAGCATTTT. This sequence encodes CASSLVASDQPQHF.

This clonotype came up many times. The chain is built from TRBV5-1 and TRBJ2-1; D gene ambiguous. V lost 5 bases, J lost 0 bases, and 9 bases lay in between. Per the germline V gene, CDR1 is SGHRS and CDR2 is YFSETQ. The CDR3 length is 14 residues. The DNA of the CDR3 is TGCGCCAGCAGAGTGTCCGGCTCCTACAATGAGCAGTTCTTC. Translated: CASRVSGSYNEQFF.

The rearrangement links TRBV11-3 to TRBJ2-1; D is uncertain. V was clipped by 5 bases and J by 2 bases, with 4 bases between them. The germline V gene has CDR1 SGHNT and CDR2 YENEEA. This CDR3 region has 12 residues. CDR3 nucleotides: TGTGCCAGCAGCCAGACCTACAATGAGCAGTTCTTC. This codes for CASSQTYNEQFF.

This clonotype appeared many times. V is TRBV20-1 and J is TRBJ1-2; tentative D call: TRBD1 (5 bases). Germline assignment: CDR1 DFQATT and CDR2 SNEGSKA (reference sequence). Trimming took off 5 bases at V and 8 bases at J, with 12 bases between the two ends. The CDR3 is 11 residues long. The CDR3 is CSALRGVGYTF. The CDR3 nucleotides are TGCAGTGCTTTGCGGGGGGTGGGCTACACCTTC.

At least ten counts were recorded for this clonotype. The chain recombines TRBV5-4 with TRBJ2-7, with 8 positions matching TRBD1. V lost 3 bases and J lost 0; bases outside the gene matches: 2. In germline, CDR1 is SGHNT, CDR2 YYREEE (reference sequence). This CDR3 spans 14 amino acids. As DNA, the CDR3 is TGTGCCAGCAGCTGGGACAGGAGCTCCTACGAGCAGTACTTC. Translation gives CASSWDRSSYEQYF.

This clonotype was observed many times. The rearrangement links TRBV2 to TRBJ2-1; 10 bases map to TRBD2. This CDR3 spans 15 amino acids. V lost 6 bases to trimming and J lost 0 bases; unmatched junction nucleotides: 2. The germline V gene has CDR1 SNHLY and CDR2 FYNNEI. CDR3: CASRPSGSSYNEQFF. The CDR3 bases are TGTGCCAGCAGACCTAGCGGGAGCTCCTACAATGAGCAGTTCTTC. Supplemented by reference TRBV2 and TRBJ2-1, the full variable domain reads EPEVTQTPSHQVTQMGQEVILRCVPISNHLYFYWYRQILGQKVEFLVSFYNNEISEKSEIFDDQFSVERPDGSNFTLKIRSTKLEDSAMYFCASRPSGSSYNEQFFGPGTRLTVL.

This clonotype was counted ten times or more. V is TRBV5-1 and J is TRBJ2-2; D uncertain. CDR3 length equals 14 residues. V was pared by 0 bases and J by 2 bases, with 5 bases between. CDR1 is SGHRS, CDR2 YFSETQ, per germline. CDR3: CASSLGGNTGELFF. CDR3 sequence (DNA): TGCGCCAGCAGCTTGGGAGGAAACACCGGGGAGCTGTTTTTT.

The CDR3 loop is CASSLTGPGYTF. CDR3 nucleotide sequence: TGTGCCAGCAGTTTGACAGGTCCTGGCTACACCTTC. This chain joins TRBV12-3 or TRBV12-4 and TRBJ1-2, with D possibly matching TRBD1 (6 bases). The germline V and J ends were trimmed by 3 bases and 7 bases, with 9 bases remaining between them. There are 12 residues in the CDR3.

This clonotype was recorded many times. In DNA, the CDR3 is TGCAGTGCTCCATGGCGGGACACTGAAGCTTTCTTT. Protein product: CSAPWRDTEAFF. The chain has TRBV20-1 and TRBJ1-1; D uncertain. Between the trimmed V and J ends, which lost 5 bases and 3 bases, there was a span of 10 bases. This CDR3 comprises 12 residues. The germline gives CDR1 DFQATT, CDR2 SNEGSKA (reference sequence).

The V call is TRBV7-9, the J call TRBJ2-5; D possibly uses TRBD1 or TRBD2 (5 bases each). The CDR3 spans 13 residues. CDR1 and CDR2 from the germline V gene are SEHNR and FQNEAQ (reference sequence). The V gene lost 5 bases and the J gene lost 4 bases, with 11 bases spanning the gap. CDR3: CASSRGRGETQYF. The CDR3 DNA reads as TGTGCCAGCAGCCGGGGAAGGGGAGAGACCCAGTACTTC.

The table lists this clonotype with a few counts. The chain uses TRBV7-3 and TRBJ1-1, with TRBD1 as a possible D gene (6 bases). There are 15 residues in the CDR3. CDR1 SGHTA and CDR2 FQGTGA come from the germline V gene. V lost 5 bases and J lost 0, with 13 bases in between. CDR3 DNA sequence: TGTGCCAGCAGCCCCCAGGGGATGATGAACACTGAAGCTTTCTTT. This gives the protein CASSPQGMMNTEAFF. The variable domain in full, with the rest retrieved from reference TRBV7-3 and TRBJ1-1, is GAGVSQTPSNKVTEKGKYVELRCDPISGHTALYWYRQSLGQGPEFLIYFQGTGAADDSGLPNDRFFAVRPEGSVSTLKIQRTERGDSAVYLCASSPQGMMNTEAFFGQGTRLTVV.

This clonotype appeared a few times. Mismatch with germline at one junction end may stem from a read error. The gene calls are TRBV7-7 and TRBJ2-7, with TRBD2 identical over 7 bases. The CDR3 has 13 residues. CDR1 and CDR2 from the germline V gene are SSHAT and FNYEAQ (reference sequence). CDR3 nucleotide sequence: TGTGCTAGCAGCTTAGCGGGTAGCAACGAGCAGTATTTC. Translation: CASSLAGSNEQYF.